The 16 T cell receptor beta chains reported below all come from one sample, sequenced in a study of T-cell memory formation after mild COVID-19. MiXCR, run by TCRdb on the 5' RACE reads, gives a single entry per CDR3 protein. Here the sample spans 150,000 to 200,000 distinct CDR3 sequences, 9.5% to 13% being singletons. Sequencing was done on a sample of PBMCs or a T cell subset sorted from them (not recorded which). The receptor source for this set is a man aged 18 to 29 who had mild COVID-19 (a few samples of this study predate the infection). Cell type and time point are not known.

This clonotype was recorded a few times. The chain recombines TRBV5-6 with TRBJ1-5; D may be TRBD1 (5 bases). V was trimmed by 0 bases and J by 7 bases, leaving 11 bases between them. The CDR3 covers 14 residues. Germline V lookup: CDR1 SGHDT, CDR2 YYEEEE. The CDR3, as DNA: TGTGCCAGCAGCTTGGTGGGACTTAAGCAGCCCCAGCATTTT. This sequence encodes CASSLVGLKQPQHF.

This clonotype was seen only a few times. The chain employs TRBV5-1 and TRBJ1-2; D is unclear. CDR1 and CDR2 (germline): SGHRS, YFSETQ. This CDR3 has 16 amino acids. Trimming left V 3 bases short and J 2 bases short, with 17 bases between. DNA for the CDR3: TGCGCCAGCAGCTGGACGGGCTACGGCGCCAACTATGGCTACACCTTC. It is translated as CASSWTGYGANYGYTF.

The table lists this clonotype with many counts. The DNA for the CDR3 is TGTGCCAGCACAGAACAGGGGTTTTACAATGAGCAGTTCTTC. It codes for CASTEQGFYNEQFF. This chain uses TRBV5-6 with TRBJ2-1; 7 bases are a match to TRBD1. The V gene end was trimmed by 6 bases and the J gene end by 4 bases; junction bases not matched to a gene: 7. There are 14 residues in the CDR3. CDR1 is SGHDT, CDR2 YYEEEE, per germline.

This clonotype was seen a handful of times. The rearrangement links TRBV10-3 to TRBJ2-3; 7 positions agree with TRBD2. V gave up 6 bases and J gave up 2 bases; unmatched junction bases: 8. This CDR3 has 15 amino acids. Germline V gives CDR1 ENHRY, CDR2 SYGVKD. CDR3 DNA sequence: TGTGCCATCAGGGGCGGGGGTTCGAACACAGATACGCAGTATTTT. Protein sequence: CAIRGGGSNTDTQYF.

The chain has TRBV7-9 and TRBJ1-1; D is unresolved. V was trimmed by 3 bases and J by 7 bases, leaving 9 bases between them. The CDR3 contains 12 residues. From germline, CDR1 is SEHNR and CDR2 FQNEAQ (reference sequence). Here the CDR3 reads CASSLASSEAFF. The CDR3 region has the DNA TGTGCCAGCAGCTTGGCATCCAGTGAAGCTTTCTTT.

In its sample, this clonotype was seen a few times. The chain uses TRBV7-8 and TRBJ1-1; D call uncertain. CDR1 is SGHVS, CDR2 FQNEAQ, per germline. V gave up 2 bases and J gave up 5 bases, with 9 bases separating them. The CDR3 spans 13 residues. In nucleotides, the CDR3 is TGTGCCAGCAGCTTACAAGGGCGGACTGAAGCTTTCTTT. Its protein product is CASSLQGRTEAFF.

In its sample, this clonotype was seen a few times. CDR3 DNA: TGCAGTGCTAGACCCGGGACTAGCGGGGGGCTGGCGTTTCGTACGCAGTATTTT. Its translation: CSARPGTSGGLAFRTQYF. V is TRBV20-1 and J is TRBJ2-3; 15 bases agree with TRBD2. Germline V gene sequence: CDR1 DFQATT, CDR2 SNEGSKA (reference sequence). The CDR3 is 18 residues long. The junction had 14 bases not matched to a gene; V was cut back by 2 bases and J by 8 bases.

This clonotype was seen ten or more times. The chain joins TRBV5-1 to TRBJ2-3; D unresolved. CDR1 and CDR2 from the germline V gene are SGHRS and YFSETQ. Trimming took 4 bases from V and 6 from J, leaving 12 bases between them. CDR3 size: 13 residues. CDR3: CASSIQTEDTQYF. The CDR3, as DNA: TGCGCCAGCAGCATACAGACGGAGGATACGCAGTATTTT.

This clonotype has at least ten counts. The chain uses TRBV6-2 or TRBV6-3 and TRBJ2-3; a weak D match, TRBD2 (5 bases). This CDR3 has 12 residues. CDR1 is MNHEY and CDR2 is SVGEGT in the germline V gene. The V end was cut by 4 bases, the J end by 7 bases, with 9 bases between. The DNA of the CDR3 is TGTGCCAGCAGTTCGAGGGTCCATACGCAGTATTTT. Residues: CASSSRVHTQYF.

This clonotype turned up a few times. The rearrangement links TRBV7-2 to TRBJ2-3; possible D gene TRBD2, 5 bases. This CDR3 comprises 16 residues. Deletions cut 4 bases from V and 0 bases from J, with 14 bases between. The germline gives CDR1 SGHTA, CDR2 FQGNSA. The CDR3 sequence is CASSSRAVPSTDTQYF. The CDR3 DNA reads TGTGCCAGCAGCTCCAGAGCGGTGCCTAGCACAGATACGCAGTATTTT.

There are many counts of this clonotype. The chain couples TRBV11-2 to TRBJ2-3; D is uncertain. Germline CDR1 is SGHAT and CDR2 is FQNNGV. The CDR3 sequence is 15 residues long. V was clipped by 2 bases and J by 3 bases, with 12 bases between them. CDR3 protein: CASSLLLESTDTQYF. CDR3 bases: TGTGCCAGCAGCTTATTGCTAGAGAGTACAGATACGCAGTATTTT.

The rearrangement links TRBV9 to TRBJ1-2; 8 nucleotides line up with TRBD1. The V and J ends lost 4 bases and 8 bases, in that order; junction bases with no gene match: 7. Looked up from germline, CDR1 is SGDLS and CDR2 is YYNGEE. This CDR3 comprises 13 residues. This CDR3 reads CASSLTGTGGYTF. The DNA for the CDR3 is TGTGCCAGCAGCCTCACCGGGACAGGCGGCTACACCTTC.

The chain links TRBV13 to TRBJ2-7; D is undetermined. Trimming pared 0 bases from V and 2 bases from J, leaving 8 bases between. This CDR3 region has 14 residues. The germline gives CDR1 PRHDT, CDR2 FYEKMQ (reference sequence). In nucleotides, the CDR3 is TGTGCCAGCAGCTTAGGCACAAGTACCTACGAGCAGTACGTC. Protein: CASSLGTSTYEQYV.

Judged by abundance, this clonotype is medium-sized. The chain carries TRBV5-1 and TRBJ2-1; 7 bases are shared with TRBD2. V was clipped by 7 bases and J by 9 bases; unmatched bases: 10. The CDR3 extends over 13 amino acids. Germline CDR1 and CDR2: SGHRS and YFSETQ. CDR3: CASFLTGGSEQFF. The CDR3 DNA sequence: TGCGCCAGCTTCCTGACGGGGGGAAGTGAGCAGTTCTTC.

This clonotype showed up many times. The chain has TRBV11-3 and TRBJ2-3; possible D gene TRBD1, 5 bases. Trimming stripped 5 bases from V and 6 bases from J, with 12 bases between. Germline V lookup: CDR1 SGHNT, CDR2 YENEEA. The length of the CDR3 is 13 residues. The CDR3 sequence: CASSPGAGDTQYF. CDR3 sequence (DNA): TGTGCCAGCAGCCCTGGGGCCGGGGATACGCAGTATTTT. Based on the CDR3 plus reference TRBV11-3 and TRBJ2-3, the full variable domain is EAGVVQSPRYKIIEKKQPVAFWCNPISGHNTLYWYLQNLGQGPELLIRYENEEAVDDSQLPKDRFSAERLKGVDSTLKIQPAELGDSAVYLCASSPGAGDTQYFGPGTRLTVL.

V gene TRBV3-1 combines with J gene TRBJ1-5, with D hard to call. Trimming removed 0 bases at V and 6 bases at J, with 6 bases between. Germline lookup yields CDR1 LGHDT and CDR2 YNNKEL (reference sequence). The CDR3 is made up of 13 amino acids. For the CDR3, the DNA is TGTGCCAGCAGCCAAGATCCAGTTCAGCCCCAGCATTTT. Its protein is CASSQDPVQPQHF.